Below, 10 T cell receptor beta chains from the same sample are listed, as sequenced in a study of T cell repertoires and HLA-DP antigens listed by TCRdb under 2018. No antigen has been identified for these receptors. Preparation of the library involved the immunoSEQ multiplex PCR assay. TCRdb obtained this table from immuneACCESS and retained in-frame rearrangements with V and J assigned. These tables miss some clones; where compared with another copy, unresolved V genes account for less than half of the shortfall, and the remainder is unexplained. The sample profile shows 55,000 to 80,000 clones; around three quarters of them were found once. Jointly, the top ten make up roughly 1.5% of the sample. Sequenced sample: CD4+ T cells from PBMCs. The receptor set was obtained from a man aged 55-75 years in good health and CMV-seronegative.

The chain carries TRBV2 and TRBJ2-7; no firm D call. Between the trimmed V and J ends, which lost 4 bases and 0 bases, there was a span of 7 bases. Germline CDR1 reads SNHLY; CDR2 reads FYNNEI. The CDR3 runs 13 residues. The CDR3 DNA is TGTGCCAGCAGTGTGGGGTACTCCTACGAGCAGTACGTC. It specifies CASSVGYSYEQYV.

V usage is TRBV7-6 and J usage is TRBJ1-4, with 10 positions matching TRBD1. This CDR3 spans 15 amino acids. Germline CDR1 and CDR2: SGHVS and FNYEAQ. V lost 5 bases to trimming and J lost 8 bases; unmatched junction nucleotides: 8. This CDR3 reads CASSRQGALGEKLFF. The CDR3 coding sequence is TGTGCCAGCAGCCGACAGGGGGCGCTTGGGGAAAAACTGTTTTTT.

The V and J genes are TRBV15 and TRBJ2-1; 9 bases line up with TRBD2. Losses at the gene ends were 7 bases for V and 9 bases for J; bases not matched to a gene: 4. The CDR3 loop spans 12 amino acids. Germline V gene sequence: CDR1 LNHNV, CDR2 YYDKDF (reference sequence). The CDR3 loop reads CATTKTSGEQFF. As DNA, the CDR3 is TGTGCCACCACCAAGACTAGCGGTGAGCAGTTCTTC.

The chain joins TRBV15 to TRBJ2-3; 11 nucleotides agree with TRBD2. V lost 2 bases, J lost 4 bases, and 8 bases stayed unmatched. This CDR3 is 17 amino acids long. Germline CDR1 is LNHNV and CDR2 is YYDKDF (reference sequence). The CDR3 DNA reads TGTGCCACCAGCAGATACCGACTAGCGGGAACGGCAGATACGCAGTATTTT. This sequence encodes CATSRYRLAGTADTQYF.

This chain uses TRBV2 with TRBJ2-2, with 12 positions matching TRBD2. V gave up 6 bases and J gave up 5 bases; unmatched junction bases: 7. CDR1 and CDR2 from the germline V gene are SNHLY and FYNNEI. The CDR3 extends over 16 amino acids. CDR3 protein: CASRATSGRWTGELFF. DNA for the CDR3: TGTGCCAGCAGAGCGACTAGCGGGAGATGGACCGGGGAGCTGTTTTTT.

The chain couples TRBV27 to TRBJ2-1; TRBD2 matches 9 bases. The CDR3 totals 15 residues. CDR1 and CDR2 from the germline V gene are MNHEY and SMNVEV (reference sequence). With V trimmed by 2 bases and J by 3 bases, 2 bases remained unmatched. For the CDR3, the DNA is TGTGCCAGCAGTTTAAGCGGGGGGAACTACAATGAGCAGTTCTTC. It yields the protein CASSLSGGNYNEQFF.

V is TRBV5-1 and J is TRBJ2-7; the D is unclear. The CDR3 totals 13 residues. Between the trimmed V and J ends, which lost 1 base and 6 bases, there was a span of 11 bases. Germline V lookup: CDR1 SGHRS, CDR2 YFSETQ. CDR3 in amino acids: CASSLIPEREQYF. The CDR3 DNA reads as TGCGCCAGCAGCTTGATTCCCGAGCGCGAGCAGTACTTC.

V gene TRBV6-5 combines with J gene TRBJ1-1; 8 bases map to TRBD1. Germline CDR1 and CDR2: MNHEY and SVGAGI. The CDR3 has 12 residues. After removal of 5 bases from V and 10 bases from J, the junction contained 6 bases not matched to a gene. The CDR3 here is CASSPYTGGAFF. CDR3 nucleotide sequence: TGTGCCAGCAGTCCATATACAGGGGGAGCTTTCTTT.

The chain is built from TRBV7-2 and TRBJ2-1; unclear D gene. The CDR3 covers 14 residues. Germline V CDR1 and CDR2: SGHTA, FQGNSA. The V end was cut by 3 bases, the J end by 0 bases, with 6 bases between. CDR3: CASSFDGSYNEQFF. The CDR3, as DNA: TGTGCCAGCAGCTTCGACGGCTCCTACAATGAGCAGTTCTTC.

The V gene is TRBV7-8, the J gene TRBJ2-3; 11 positions agree with TRBD1. The CDR3 has 18 residues. V lost 0 bases and J lost 8; bases outside the gene matches: 13. Germline assignment: CDR1 SGHVS and CDR2 FQNEAQ. The CDR3 bases are TGTGCCAGCAGCTTAGCGGGGAGGACAGGGGGCGCAGCTGTTACGCAGTATTTT. Translation: CASSLAGRTGGAAVTQYF. Looking up the rest from reference TRBV7-8 and TRBJ2-3 gives the full variable domain: GAGVSQSPRYKVAKRGQDVALRCDPISGHVSLFWYQQALGQGPEFLTYFQNEAQLDKSGLPSDRFFAERPEGSVSTLKIQRTQQEDSAVYLCASSLAGRTGGAAVTQYFGPGTRLTVL.